Shown below are 27 T cell receptor beta chains from a single sample sequenced in a study of tumor-infiltrating lymphocytes in glioblastoma multiforme (dated by TCRdb to 2017 to 2019). The sample was run on an Illumina HiSeq 2500. TCRB libraries were constructed from RNA through three rounds of nested multiplex PCR following a modified ARM-PCR protocol with multiple V-beta primers and a C-beta primer. Through fastp at Q25 and MiXCR, TCRdb rebuilt clones from the public reads, retaining in-frame beta chains. Every CDR3 protein is listed once, alongside the most common genes and DNA of its rows. Here the sample has 20,000 or so distinct CDR3 sequences; approximately 70% occur a single time. The ten top clones hold about 17% of the sample. The sample consisted of peripheral blood. The source of these receptors is a male donor with glioblastoma.

The chain combines TRBV6-2 or TRBV6-3 with TRBJ2-7, with TRBD1 as a possible D gene (5 bases). Germline V lookup: CDR1 MNHEY, CDR2 SVGEGT. Trimming stripped 5 bases from V and 2 bases from J, with 10 bases between. The CDR3 runs to 13 residues. The CDR3 coding sequence is TGTGCCAGCAGTATGACAGTTACCTACGAGCAGTACTTC. This sequence encodes CASSMTVTYEQYF.

CDR3 in amino acids: CSVQLSGTQYF. CDR3 in DNA: TGCAGCGTACAATTAAGCGGGACCCAGTACTTC. This rearrangement joins TRBV29-1 to TRBJ2-5, with a tentative D call TRBD2 (5 bases). The germline CDR1 and CDR2 sequences are SQVTM and ANQGSEA. The CDR3 runs to 11 residues. V was clipped by 6 bases and J by 7 bases, with 12 bases between them.

This clonotype was counted only a few times. This chain connects TRBV6-1 to TRBJ2-1, with TRBD2 matching over 14 bases. Germline V gene data show CDR1 as MNHNS and CDR2 as SASEGT. This CDR3 has 17 amino acids. The V segment lost 6 bases and the J segment 3 bases; nucleotides outside the gene matches: 7. This CDR3 reads CASSRLAGGRDYNEQFF. Here the CDR3 DNA reads TGTGCCAGCAGCAGACTAGCGGGAGGGAGGGACTACAATGAGCAGTTCTTC.

This clonotype was seen more than once but under ten times. A much larger clone sits a single nucleotide away, making a read error possible. This rearrangement joins TRBV30 to TRBJ1-5; 9 bases fit TRBD1. The V and J ends lost 5 bases and 7 bases, in that order; junction bases with no gene match: 6. Germline-derived CDR1 and CDR2 are GTSNPN and SVGIG (reference sequence). The CDR3 consists of 13 residues. The CDR3 sequence is CAWGGTGSQPQHF. The CDR3 nucleotides read TGTGCCTGGGGCGGGACAGGGAGCCAGCCCCAGCATTTT.

The chain recombines TRBV11-1 with TRBJ2-6, with no clear D. Germline lookup yields CDR1 SGHAT and CDR2 FQDESV (reference sequence). There are 13 residues in the CDR3. V gave up 5 bases and J gave up 12 bases, with 14 bases separating them. The CDR3 DNA follows: TGTGCCAGCAGCCCCTTTGGGTCCATCGTCCTGACTTTC. Its translation is CASSPFGSIVLTF.

This clonotype was recorded many times. The chain employs TRBV6-5 and TRBJ2-7; tentative D call: TRBD1 (5 bases). The germline V and J ends were trimmed by 5 bases and 3 bases, with 14 bases remaining between them. Germline loops: CDR1 MNHEY, CDR2 SVGAGI. CDR3 length equals 14 residues. CDR3 in DNA: TGTGCCAGCAGTAGGCAAGGGGCCTTCTACGAGCAGTACTTC. Amino acids: CASSRQGAFYEQYF.

This sequence joins TRBV12-3 or TRBV12-4 and TRBJ2-7; TRBD2 aligns across 7 bases. The CDR3 runs 15 residues. J was trimmed by 7 bases and V by 3 bases; bases with no gene match: 12. CDR3 nucleotide sequence: TGTGCCAGCAGTTTGGGCGGGAGCCGAACGGATGAGCAGTACTTC. Protein sequence: CASSLGGSRTDEQYF.

As regards this clonotype: This may stem from a read error, because a much larger clone lies one nucleotide away. This chain joins TRBV11-2 and TRBJ2-7; 7 bases line up with TRBD1. The CDR3 spans 18 residues. CDR1 is SGHAT and CDR2 is FQNNGV in the germline V gene. The CDR3 loop is CACSFQGGAFLFRGEQYF. The CDR3 bases are TGTGCCTGCAGCTTTCAAGGGGGCGCGTTCCTTTTTCGGGGCGAGCAGTACTTC.

This chain uses TRBV28 with TRBJ1-5; the D is unclear. The CDR3 is made up of 12 amino acids. Per germline, CDR1 MDHEN and CDR2 SYDVKM. V shed 1 base and J shed 7 bases, with 5 bases lying between them. CDR3 coding DNA: TGTGCCAGCAGTTTATTGGGACAGCCCCAGCATTTT. It codes for CASSLLGQPQHF. Complete variable domain (other parts from reference TRBV28 and TRBJ1-5): DVKVTQSSRYLVKRTGEKVFLECVQDMDHENMFWYRQDPGLGLRLIYFSYDVKMKEKGDIPEGYSVSREKKERFSLILESASTNQTSMYLCASSLLGQPQHFGDGTRLSIL.

V and J are TRBV13 and TRBJ2-4; no firm D call. The CDR3 covers 17 residues. Germline V lookup: CDR1 PRHDT, CDR2 FYEKMQ (reference sequence). With 5 bases removed from V and 0 bases from J, the gap between germline ends came to 17 bases. As DNA, the CDR3 is TGTGCCAGCAGCCTCAAGCCCAGTGGCCTAGCCAAAAACATTCAGTACTTC. This codes for CASSLKPSGLAKNIQYF.

This chain joins TRBV11-2 and TRBJ2-1; maybe TRBD1 (6 bases). Trimming pared 5 bases from V and 3 bases from J, leaving 17 bases between. The CDR3 consists of 16 residues. Germline-derived CDR1 and CDR2 are SGHAT and FQNNGV. For the CDR3, the DNA is TGTGCCAGCAGCGGTCCCCAGGGGTCCTTCTACAATGAGCAGTTCTTC. Protein sequence: CASSGPQGSFYNEQFF.

Concerning this clonotype itself: At one boundary the junction diverges from the germline segment, which might be a read error. The chain joins TRBV19 to TRBJ2-7; 12 positions match TRBD1. The CDR3 has 17 amino acids. Germline V gene sequence: CDR1 LNHDA, CDR2 SQIVND (reference sequence). Written as DNA, the CDR3 is TGTGCCAGTAGCCCCCCCGGGACAGGGGGCGCGAGCTACGAGCGGTACTTC. Its translation is CASSPPGTGGASYERYF. The complete variable domain, with remaining parts taken from reference TRBV19 and TRBJ2-7, reads DGGITQSPKYLFRKEGQNVTLSCEQNLNHDAMYWYRQDPGQGLRLIYYSQIVNDFQKGDIAEGYSVSREKKESFPLTVTSAQKNPTAFYLCASSPPGTGGASYERYFGPGTRLTVT.

The V gene is TRBV6-1, the J gene TRBJ1-3; D is possibly TRBD1 (5 bases). CDR1 and CDR2 from the germline V gene are MNHNS and SASEGT. V was pared by 8 bases and J by 0 bases, with 11 bases between. The CDR3 loop spans 14 amino acids. The CDR3 DNA sequence: TGTGCCAGCGGAACAGGTTCCTCTGGAAACACCATATATTTT. This gives the protein CASGTGSSGNTIYF.

The CDR3 sequence: CASSDNGRGGLNEQFF. The DNA of the CDR3 is TGTGCCAGCAGTGATAATGGGCGGGGGGGTTTAAATGAGCAGTTCTTC. The chain joins TRBV5-6 to TRBJ2-1; 9 bases line up with TRBD2. V was clipped by 5 bases and J by 7 bases; unmatched bases: 13. The CDR3 extends over 16 amino acids. Per germline, CDR1 SGHDT and CDR2 YYEEEE.

On this clonotype itself: Without the conserved terminal phenylalanine or tryptophan, this CDR3 likely stems from a read error. The DNA is omitted, as the CDR3 cannot be located on it reliably, and the CDR3 follows TCRdb's listing. The V call is TRBV11-2, the J call TRBJ1-1. Germline assignment: CDR1 SGHAT and CDR2 FQNNGV. Termini included, the CDR3 measures 14 amino acids. CDR3 amino acids: CASSLPVTNTEALI.

On this clonotype itself: The CDR3 does not close with the conserved phenylalanine or tryptophan, likely indicating a read error. The rearrangement joins TRBV11-2 to TRBJ1-6; D not resolved. Germline assignment: CDR1 SGHAT and CDR2 FQNNGV. The length of the CDR3 is 15 residues. CDR3 sequence reads: CAGSSLPRRDSPLHY. DNA of the CDR3: TGTGCCGGCAGCTCCCTGCCCAGGCGCGATTCACCCCTCCACTAT.

The table lists this clonotype with a count of one. Because it lacks the conserved phenylalanine or tryptophan at the end, this CDR3 is likely a read error. The rearrangement uses TRBV28 and TRBJ2-3; 8 bases agree with TRBD2. Losses at the gene ends were 2 bases for V and 3 bases for J; bases not matched to a gene: 4. The CDR3 is made up of 15 amino acids. Germline-derived CDR1 and CDR2 are MDHEN and SYDVKM. Here the CDR3 reads CASSLPSGLTDTQYL. The CDR3 region has the DNA TGTGCCAGCAGTTTACCTAGCGGGTTAACAGATACGCAGTATCTT.

The rearrangement uses TRBV29-1 and TRBJ1-1; perhaps TRBD1 as D (5 bases). The CDR3 has 15 residues. The germline V gene has CDR1 SQVTM and CDR2 ANQGSEA. Deletions cut 6 bases from V and 2 bases from J, with 19 bases between. The CDR3 DNA reads TGCAGCGTATCCGCCGGGACCTCGGGTAACACTGAAGCTTTCTTT. Its protein is CSVSAGTSGNTEAFF.

Of note for this clonotype: A much larger clone is a single base away; this may be a read error. This chain links TRBV28 with TRBJ1-1; D remains unclear. Between the trimmed V and J ends, which lost 5 bases and 7 bases, there was a span of 20 bases. CDR1 is MDHEN, CDR2 SYDVKM, per germline. This CDR3 is 15 amino acids long. The CDR3 region is CASSLLGRINREAFF. DNA of the CDR3: TGTGCCAGCAGTCTCCTGGGGAGGATTAACCGTGAAGCTTTCTTT.

The chain uses TRBV4-1 and TRBJ1-3; D is unclear. V was shortened by 1 base and J by 0 bases, with 10 bases between the two germline ends. The germline V gene encodes CDR1 MGHRA and CDR2 YSYEKL. The CDR3 has 16 amino acids. CDR3 coding DNA: TGCGCCAGCAGCCAAGTCCTAAAGGTCTCTGGAAACACCATATATTTT. This sequence encodes CASSQVLKVSGNTIYF.

The table lists this clonotype with a count of one. A much more abundant neighbour one base away suggests this may be a read error. Given the absence of the conserved phenylalanine or tryptophan at the CDR3 end, a read error is likely. The chain has TRBV6-5 and TRBJ2-1; 13 bases agree with TRBD2. Trimming removed 7 bases from V and 5 bases from J; junction bases left unmatched: 5. This CDR3 comprises 15 residues. CDR1 is MNHEY, CDR2 SVGAGI, per germline. Here the CDR3 DNA reads TGTGCCAGCAACCAGGGACTAGCGGGAAACAATGAGCAGTTCTTA. Encoded protein: CASNQGLAGNNEQFL.

A single count supports this clonotype. A junction boundary mismatches the germline segment, possibly from a read error. The V gene is TRBV11-3, the J gene TRBJ1-1, with TRBD1 as a possible D gene (6 bases). The germline V gene has CDR1 SGHNT and CDR2 YENEEA. CDR3 length: 17 residues. The CDR3 DNA follows: TGTGCCAGCAGCCCAGCGGGGCATGCAGGGGCGCATACTAAAGCTCTCTTT. Encoded protein: CASSPAGHAGAHTKALF.

The J gene is TRBJ2-3, the V gene TRBV4-2, with TRBD2 matching 10 bases. CDR3 length: 17 residues. With V trimmed by 4 bases and J by 2 bases, 9 bases remained unmatched. CDR1 and CDR2 (germline): LGHNA, YNFKEQ. CDR3 loop: CASSRVGLADPTDTQYF. The CDR3 DNA sequence: TGTGCCAGCAGCCGGGTCGGACTAGCGGATCCCACAGATACGCAGTATTTT.

The chain combines TRBV6-1 with TRBJ2-2; the D is unclear. This CDR3 has 15 residues. Trimming removed 2 bases at V and 6 bases at J, with 13 bases between. Germline-derived CDR1 and CDR2 are MNHNS and SASEGT. The CDR3 protein is CASSENSGIPGELFF. For the CDR3, the DNA is TGTGCCAGCAGTGAAAATTCTGGGATCCCCGGGGAGCTGTTTTTT.

Note on this clonotype: Sequence at one end of the junction differs from germline and may be a read error. CDR3 protein: CTSNLEYGPSHVNTQYF. CDR3 in DNA: TGTACCAGCAACTTAGAATACGGCCCATCCCATGTGAATACGCAGTATTTT. The rearrangement uses TRBV11-2 and TRBJ2-3; unclear D gene. Germline loops: CDR1 SGHAT, CDR2 FQNNGV. This CDR3 has 17 amino acids.

The CDR3 coding sequence is TGTGCCAGCGGCCCCCGGAGTGCTACCTGGGAGCTGTTTTTT. As protein: CASGPRSATWELFF. This chain joins TRBV11-2 and TRBJ2-2; no reliable D call. V lost 8 bases, J lost 9 bases, and 19 bases lay in between. This CDR3 is 14 amino acids long. CDR1 SGHAT and CDR2 FQNNGV come from the germline V gene.

This clonotype was seen a single time. A much larger clone differs by one base, so this may be a read error. The rearrangement uses TRBV5-1 and TRBJ1-6; the match to TRBD1 covers 8 bases. The V gene's germline CDR1 is SGHRS and CDR2 YFSETQ. The CDR3 consists of 16 residues. The CDR3 DNA reads TGCGCCATCAGCTTCACCGGGACAGGAGCTAATTCACCCCTCCACTTT. It encodes CAISFTGTGANSPLHF.